The rows below give T cell receptor beta chains drawn from one sample of a study of identical twins. One entry per CDR3 protein results from TCRdb running MiXCR on the 5' RACE reads. This table has approximately 550,000 distinct CDR3 sequences, more than 20% appearing once. The data also belong to a second study, concerning yellow fever vaccine responses in identical twins.

Material: CD4+ T cells sorted from blood. The receptors were gathered from a woman aged 18-30 years in good health. Both conserved end residues are part of each CDR3. The D gene is left open where the match is weak. Part of the rows lack a size; the others show once, few, many or a class for expanded clones.

cdr3_aa,cdr3_nt,v_call,j_call,clone_size,d_call,cdr3_length
CASSLMGLYKGEQFF,TGTGCCAGCAGTTTAATGGGACTATACAAGGGTGAGCAGTTCTTC,TRBV12-3/TRBV12-4,TRBJ2-1,.,TRBD2,15
CSVGGDSTYEQYF,TGCAGCGTGGGGGGGGACTCAACCTACGAGCAGTACTTC,TRBV29-1,TRBJ2-7,.,TRBD2,13
CASSLGHTNYGYTF,TGTGCCAGCAGTTTAGGACATACTAACTATGGCTACACCTTC,TRBV12-3/TRBV12-4,TRBJ1-2,.,.,14
CATSDSPIVDEQFF,TGTGCCACCAGTGACAGCCCCATAGTAGATGAGCAGTTCTTC,TRBV24-1,TRBJ2-1,many,.,14
CASSLEAGDEQYF,TGTGCCAGCAGTTTAGAGGCGGGGGACGAGCAGTACTTC,TRBV12-3/TRBV12-4,TRBJ2-7,.,TRBD2,13
CASSSGQGPSEQYF,TGTGCCAGCTCCTCCGGACAGGGTCCCAGCGAGCAGTACTTC,TRBV18,TRBJ2-7,.,TRBD1,14
CSARDQGRGDATDTQYF,TGCAGTGCTAGAGATCAGGGGCGGGGTGACGCCACAGATACGCAGTATTTT,TRBV20-1,TRBJ2-3,.,.,17
CASKLASDTQYF,TGTGCCAGCAAGCTAGCATCAGATACGCAGTATTTT,TRBV2,TRBJ2-3,.,.,12
CASSVERGYDTQYF,TGTGCCAGCAGCGTAGAGAGGGGATACGATACGCAGTATTTT,TRBV9,TRBJ2-3,few,.,14
CASSIVRTTPYNEQFF,TGTGCCAGTAGTATAGTTAGGACTACTCCCTACAATGAGCAGTTCTTC,TRBV19,TRBJ2-1,few,.,16
CASSLGASGSSYEQYF,TGCGCCAGCAGCCTGGGGGCTAGCGGGAGCTCCTACGAGCAGTACTTC,TRBV5-1,TRBJ2-7,few,TRBD2,16
CASRGLQETQYF,TGCGCCAGCAGGGGACTGCAAGAGACCCAGTACTTC,TRBV5-1,TRBJ2-5,.,.,12
CASSLAKQHTQYF,TGTGCCAGCAGCTTAGCAAAACAGCATACGCAGTATTTT,TRBV7-2,TRBJ2-3,few,.,13
CASSQSPPQVDTQYF,TGTGCCAGCAGCCAAAGTCCGCCCCAGGTGGATACGCAGTATTTT,TRBV3-1,TRBJ2-3,.,.,15
CASSALDRDQETQYF,TGTGCCAGCAGTGCCCTCGACAGGGACCAAGAGACCCAGTACTTC,TRBV25-1,TRBJ2-5,once,TRBD1,15
CASRDRQGAGNEQFF,TGTGCCAGCAGAGATCGACAGGGGGCGGGTAATGAGCAGTTCTTC,TRBV2,TRBJ2-1,.,TRBD1,15
CASSPNLVGGYTF,TGTGCCAGCAGCCCTAATTTGGTTGGTGGCTACACCTTC,TRBV3-1,TRBJ1-2,few,.,13
CASSQNMAVVNEKLFF,TGTGCCAGCAGCCAGAACATGGCAGTCGTTAATGAAAAACTGTTTTTT,TRBV7-9,TRBJ1-4,.,.,16
CASSSGQVYVNIQYF,TGCGCCAGCAGCAGCGGACAGGTCTATGTGAACATTCAGTACTTC,TRBV10-2,TRBJ2-4,once,TRBD1,15
CASSQDAIGPWGEQFF,TGCGCCAGCAGCCAAGATGCGATCGGCCCGTGGGGTGAGCAGTTCTTC,TRBV4-1,TRBJ2-1,few,.,16
CASSLLLAGVGDEQFF,TGCGCCAGCAGCTTGTTACTAGCGGGAGTTGGCGATGAGCAGTTCTTC,TRBV5-1,TRBJ2-1,.,TRBD2,16
CASSSWDRGSEQYF,TGTGCCAGCAGTTCCTGGGACAGGGGCAGCGAGCAGTACTTC,TRBV12-3/TRBV12-4,TRBJ2-7,few,TRBD1,14
CASSLTGDGYEQYF,TGTGCCAGCAGCCTGACAGGGGACGGCTACGAGCAGTACTTC,TRBV12-3/TRBV12-4,TRBJ2-7,.,TRBD1,14
CASSPGTDGATDTQYF,TGCGCCAGCAGCCCGGGGACAGACGGGGCCACAGATACGCAGTATTTT,TRBV5-1,TRBJ2-3,.,TRBD1,16
CSARGNRENEQFF,TGCAGTGCTAGAGGGAACAGGGAAAATGAGCAGTTCTTC,TRBV20-1,TRBJ2-1,.,.,13
CSAIPTSGGAGETQYF,TGCAGTGCCATCCCGACTAGCGGGGGGGCGGGAGAGACCCAGTACTTC,TRBV20-1,TRBJ2-5,.,TRBD2,16
CASSPPQGAHTEAFF,TGTGCCAGTAGTCCCCCCCAGGGGGCACACACTGAAGCTTTCTTT,TRBV19,TRBJ1-1,few,TRBD1,15
CASSEVPAAKETQYF,TGTGCCAGCAGTGAAGTTCCAGCGGCCAAAGAGACCCAGTACTTC,TRBV6-1,TRBJ2-5,.,.,15
CASSLVQVSNEQFF,TGTGCCAGCAGCTTAGTGCAGGTTAGCAATGAGCAGTTCTTC,TRBV11-1,TRBJ2-1,.,.,14
CASSLTGQRNTEAFF,TGTGCCAGCAGCTTAACGGGACAGAGGAACACTGAAGCTTTCTTT,TRBV7-9,TRBJ1-1,few,TRBD1,15
CASSFLSGTGLSSYNEQFF,TGTGCCAGCAGTTTTCTAAGCGGGACAGGACTAAGCTCCTACAATGAGCAGTTCTTC,TRBV27,TRBJ2-1,.,.,19
CSAREGSGSTDTQYF,TGCAGTGCTAGAGAGGGTAGCGGGAGCACAGATACGCAGTATTTT,TRBV20-1,TRBJ2-3,.,TRBD2,15
CASSHEVTDGTGELFF,TGTGCCAGCAGCCATGAGGTGACTGACGGCACCGGGGAGCTGTTTTTT,TRBV14,TRBJ2-2,.,.,16
CSVENLRGDTQYF,TGCAGCGTTGAAAACCTCAGGGGAGATACGCAGTATTTT,TRBV29-1,TRBJ2-3,.,.,13
CASSQVPSKVTEAFF,TGTGCCAGCAGCCAAGTTCCGTCAAAGGTCACTGAAGCTTTCTTT,TRBV3-1,TRBJ1-1,.,.,15
CASKFRGGGHDTGELFF,TGTGCCAGCAAATTCCGGGGGGGCGGCCACGACACCGGGGAGCTGTTTTTT,TRBV6-8,TRBJ2-2,.,TRBD2,17
CASSLAQGAYNEQFF,TGTGCCAGCAGCTTGGCCCAGGGGGCCTACAATGAGCAGTTCTTC,TRBV5-5,TRBJ2-1,.,TRBD1,15
CASSPWDSQPYEQYF,TGTGCCAGCTCACCCTGGGACAGTCAACCCTACGAGCAGTACTTC,TRBV18,TRBJ2-7,.,TRBD1,15
CASSQLGMQANEQFF,TGTGCCAGCAGCCAACTCGGGATGCAGGCCAATGAGCAGTTCTTC,TRBV3-1,TRBJ2-1,many,.,15
CASSQDRGGFTTDTQYF,TGCGCCAGCAGCCAAGATCGGGGGGGCTTTACAACAGATACGCAGTATTTT,TRBV4-1,TRBJ2-3,.,TRBD2,17
CASKPYGTGQETQYF,TGTGCCAGCAAGCCGTACGGGACAGGACAAGAGACCCAGTACTTC,TRBV27,TRBJ2-5,.,TRBD1,15
CAISEIGTSAETQYF,TGTGCCATCAGTGAGATCGGGACTAGCGCAGAGACCCAGTACTTC,TRBV10-3,TRBJ2-5,.,TRBD2,15
CASSKGQGEETQYF,TGTGCCAGCAGCAAGGGACAAGGGGAAGAGACCCAGTACTTC,TRBV12-3/TRBV12-4,TRBJ2-5,few,.,14
CASSSGYTGGGSEDTQYF,TGTGCCAGCAGCTCTGGGTATACAGGGGGCGGGTCAGAAGATACGCAGTATTTT,TRBV5-6,TRBJ2-3,.,TRBD1,18
CASSGGRPHNEQFF,TGTGCCAGCTCAGGGGGCCGCCCTCACAATGAGCAGTTCTTC,TRBV18,TRBJ2-1,many,.,14
CSARRTSGKRTDTDTQYF,TGCAGCGCCAGGCGGACTAGCGGGAAACGGACGGACACAGATACGCAGTATTTT,TRBV29-1,TRBJ2-3,.,TRBD2,18
CASRRTSGSSSYNEQFF,TGTGCCAGCAGGAGGACTAGCGGGTCTAGCTCCTACAATGAGCAGTTCTTC,TRBV28,TRBJ2-1,.,TRBD2,17
CASSQQSNTEAFF,TGCGCCAGCAGCCAACAATCGAACACTGAAGCTTTCTTT,TRBV5-1,TRBJ1-1,.,.,13
CASSQTPAGGFVEQFF,TGTGCCAGCAGCCAAACGCCAGCCGGGGGCTTTGTTGAGCAGTTCTTC,TRBV4-2,TRBJ2-1,once,.,16
CASSDLMTSGEQFF,TGTGCCAGCAGCGATTTAATGACCTCGGGTGAGCAGTTCTTC,TRBV3-1,TRBJ2-1,.,.,14
CASSLGQGTYNEQFF,TGCGCCAGCAGCTTAGGACAGGGCACCTACAATGAGCAGTTCTTC,TRBV5-1,TRBJ2-1,many,TRBD1,15
CASSSDLGAWNEQYF,TGTGCCAGCAGCTCCGATCTAGGGGCCTGGAACGAGCAGTACTTC,TRBV7-2,TRBJ2-7,.,.,15
CASSWRRELTGELFF,TGTGCCAGCAGTTGGAGGCGGGAGCTCACCGGGGAGCTGTTTTTT,TRBV28,TRBJ2-2,few,TRBD2,15